A single T cell receptor beta chain is shown here with its context. The antigen remains unidentified. At one of its ends the junction is not consistent with the germline gene, which may arise from a read error. The data are from a study of tumor-infiltrating lymphocytes in localized non-small cell lung cancer. General study points: TCRbeta sequencing showed higher T cell infiltration in tumors than uninvolved lung. Different pieces of the same tissue were used for each assay.

The table came from immunoSEQ multiplex PCR; TCRdb's copy has only in-frame clones and leaves some out. The sample records fewer than 15,000 clones, roughly 72% being singletons. This CDR3 is built from 16 residues. Per the germline V gene, CDR1 is SSHAT and CDR2 is FNYEAQ (reference sequence). The V and J genes are TRBV7-7 and TRBJ2-5; TRBD2 matches 7 bases. The sequenced material came from uninvolved lung tissue not adjacent to the tumor. This clonotype was sampled from a human donor with non-small cell lung cancer. CDR3 sequence: CASSSAGGSVQETQYF. The CDR3 DNA reads as TGTGCTAGCAGCTCTGCAGGCGGGAGTGTTCAAGAGACCCAGTACTTC.